The 28 T cell receptor beta chains given below trace back to one sample, sequenced in a study of OX40 agonist ivuxolimab in advanced cancers. The table came from immunoSEQ multiplex PCR; TCRdb's copy has only in-frame clones and leaves some out. The sample holds around 40,000 clones, more than 70% seen once. The material was CD4+ or CD8+ T cells sorted from blood, obtained in a trial of the OX40 agonist ivuxolimab. These receptors originate from an adult with an advanced solid tumor such as melanoma, head and neck, liver or kidney cancer.

The rearrangement uses TRBV29-1 and TRBJ1-2; TRBD1 might be the D (5 bases). Between the trimmed V and J ends, which lost 3 bases and 4 bases, there was a span of 12 bases. Germline CDR1 SQVTM, CDR2 ANQGSEA. CDR3 length: 13 residues. The CDR3 region has the DNA TGCAGCGTTGACAGGGTCAGATCCTATGGCTACACCTTC. Protein sequence: CSVDRVRSYGYTF.

This clone was seen only once. The genes are TRBV2 and TRBJ2-4; D is ambiguous. Germline assignment: CDR1 SNHLY and CDR2 FYNNEI. The CDR3 is made up of 13 amino acids. Trimming cost V 1 base and J 5 bases, with 6 bases left between them. CDR3 sequence (DNA): TGTGCCAGCAGTGAAGGGGTCGAAAACATTCAGTACTTC. It encodes CASSEGVENIQYF.

V and J are TRBV29-1 and TRBJ2-7; no clear D gene. The germline V gene has CDR1 SQVTM and CDR2 ANQGSEA. This CDR3 spans 16 amino acids. The V and J ends lost 1 base and 2 bases respectively, with 18 bases between them. The CDR3 loop reads CSVEAMGESDTYEQYF. DNA for the CDR3: TGCAGCGTTGAAGCAATGGGCGAAAGCGATACCTACGAGCAGTACTTC.

This clone was picked up one time. Mismatch with germline at one junction end may stem from a read error. This sequence joins TRBV4-1 and TRBJ2-3; maybe TRBD2 (6 bases). The CDR3 is 16 residues long. From germline, CDR1 is MGHRA and CDR2 YSYEKL. The CDR3 DNA reads as TGTGCCAGCAGCCCGGCGGGCCTAGCGTATGCAGATACGCAGTATTTT. Its translation is CASSPAGLAYADTQYF.

J is TRBJ2-7 and V is TRBV4-1; D is perhaps TRBD2 (5 bases). V was shortened by 1 base and J by 1 base, with 8 bases between the two germline ends. CDR3 length: 14 residues. Per germline, CDR1 MGHRA and CDR2 YSYEKL. The CDR3 loop reads CASSQGEISYEQYF. CDR3 bases: TGCGCCAGCAGCCAAGGGGAGATATCCTACGAGCAGTACTTC.

The chain employs TRBV19 and TRBJ1-1; tentative D call: TRBD1 (6 bases). V lost 8 bases to trimming and J lost 3 bases, with 19 bases between them. Germline CDR1 reads LNHDA; CDR2 reads SQIVND (reference sequence). CDR3 size: 15 residues. The DNA of the CDR3 is TGTGCCAGTCGGGGGCTCGCGGGCCCGGACACTGAAGCTTTCTTT. It encodes CASRGLAGPDTEAFF. Full variable domain (outside the CDR3, taken from reference TRBV19 and TRBJ1-1): DGGITQSPKYLFRKEGQNVTLSCEQNLNHDAMYWYRQDPGQGLRLIYYSQIVNDFQKGDIAEGYSVSREKKESFPLTVTSAQKNPTAFYLCASRGLAGPDTEAFFGQGTRLTVV.

The chain uses TRBV15 and TRBJ2-1; TRBD1 matches 8 bases. The CDR3 has 16 amino acids. Losses at the gene ends were 4 bases for V and 10 bases for J; bases not matched to a gene: 15. CDR1 and CDR2 (germline): LNHNV, YYDKDF (reference sequence). CDR3 DNA: TGTGCCACCAGCACCCCCCCGGGGACAGGCAGAGGCGAGCAGTTCTTC. Translated: CATSTPPGTGRGEQFF.

CDR3 coding DNA: TGTGCCAGCAGTCTCCAATGGGGGGCGAGAGGCTACACCTTC. This gives the protein CASSLQWGARGYTF. The chain recombines TRBV27 with TRBJ1-2; a weak D match, TRBD1 (6 bases). V was clipped by 5 bases and J by 8 bases, with 18 bases between them. There are 14 residues in the CDR3. Per germline, CDR1 MNHEY and CDR2 SMNVEV (reference sequence).

The CDR3, as DNA: TGTGCCAGCAGTTACCCCCTAGGCTACACCTTC. It yields the protein CASSYPLGYTF. The gene calls are TRBV6-1 and TRBJ1-2, with D hard to call. CDR1 is MNHNS, CDR2 SASEGT, per germline. V shed 5 bases and J shed 8 bases, with 9 bases lying between them. There are 11 residues in the CDR3.

V usage is TRBV7-9 and J usage is TRBJ2-7, with D unclear. The CDR3 runs to 14 residues. Germline V gene sequence: CDR1 SEHNR, CDR2 FQNEAQ (reference sequence). With 1 base removed from V and 3 bases from J, the gap between germline ends came to 10 bases. CDR3 amino acids: CASSLDIRHYEQYF. Here the CDR3 DNA reads TGTGCCAGCAGCTTAGATATTAGACACTACGAGCAGTACTTC.

The J gene is TRBJ1-1, the V gene TRBV19; no clear D. CDR1 and CDR2 from the germline V gene are LNHDA and SQIVND (reference sequence). Between the trimmed V and J ends, which lost 2 bases and 1 base, there was a span of 11 bases. The CDR3 has 15 amino acids. DNA of the CDR3: TGTGCCAGTAGTATACTGGGGTTTCAGAACACTGAAGCTTTCTTT. This gives the protein CASSILGFQNTEAFF.

This clone was seen just once. This chain joins TRBV5-1 and TRBJ1-2, with D tentatively TRBD1 (6 bases). There are 16 residues in the CDR3. Germline V CDR1 and CDR2: SGHRS, YFSETQ. V was pared by 5 bases and J by 5 bases, with 22 bases between. The CDR3 sequence is CASRSAGTRDKYGYTF. The CDR3 DNA sequence: TGCGCCAGCAGATCCGCCGGGACAAGAGACAAATATGGCTACACCTTC. The full variable domain, rest sourced from reference TRBV5-1 and TRBJ1-2, is KAGVTQTPRYLIKTRGQQVTLSCSPISGHRSVSWYQQTPGQGLQFLFEYFSETQRNKGNFPGRFSGRQFSNSRSEMNVSTLELGDSALYLCASRSAGTRDKYGYTFGSGTRLTVV.

The rearrangement links TRBV28 to TRBJ1-5; 8 bases line up with TRBD1. The CDR3 extends over 15 amino acids. With V trimmed by 5 bases and J by 4 bases, 7 bases remained unmatched. The germline gives CDR1 MDHEN, CDR2 SYDVKM. The CDR3 is CASSITGGRNQPQHF. The CDR3 region has the DNA TGTGCCAGCAGTATTACAGGGGGACGGAATCAGCCCCAGCATTTT.

This chain links TRBV6-1 with TRBJ2-3, with D perhaps TRBD1 (8 bases). This CDR3 is 15 amino acids long. The germline CDR1 and CDR2 sequences are MNHNS and SASEGT. V lost 2 bases to trimming and J lost 4 bases, with 13 bases between them. CDR3 in DNA: TGTGCCAGCAGTGAAAGGACAGGGAGGGCAGATACGCAGTATTTT. Translating gives CASSERTGRADTQYF.

The rearrangement joins TRBV6-6 to TRBJ2-2; D gene uncertain. CDR1 and CDR2 from the germline V gene are MNHNY and SVGAGI (reference sequence). This CDR3 is built from 15 residues. V gave up 4 bases and J gave up 1 base, with 10 bases separating them. The CDR3: CASSFAQVNTGELFF. Here the CDR3 DNA reads TGTGCCAGCAGTTTTGCGCAGGTGAACACCGGGGAGCTGTTTTTT.

The J gene is TRBJ2-7, the V gene TRBV30; the D gene is possibly TRBD2 (6 bases). Trimming took 8 bases from V and 0 from J, leaving 14 bases between them. The germline gives CDR1 GTSNPN, CDR2 SVGIG (reference sequence). CDR3 size: 13 residues. The CDR3 spells CALLGGSSYEQYF. The CDR3 coding sequence is TGTGCCCTCCTTGGAGGGAGCTCCTACGAGCAGTACTTC.

V and J are TRBV27 and TRBJ1-1; TRBD1 is a possible D gene (5 bases). Germline values: CDR1 MNHEY, CDR2 SMNVEV (reference sequence). The V end lost 8 bases, the J end lost 3 bases, and 13 bases lay between the germline ends. CDR3 length equals 13 residues. CDR3 amino acids: CASLTLGHTEAFF. The CDR3 nucleotides read TGTGCCAGCCTCACGCTGGGGCACACTGAAGCTTTCTTT.

The rearrangement uses TRBV6-6 and TRBJ2-3; perhaps TRBD2 as D (6 bases). The V and J ends lost 6 bases and 4 bases respectively, with 20 bases between them. Germline assignment: CDR1 MNHNY and CDR2 SVGAGI (reference sequence). CDR3 length: 16 residues. CDR3: CASSLAPERVPDTQYF. The CDR3 DNA sequence: TGTGCCAGCAGCTTGGCTCCGGAGCGGGTCCCAGATACGCAGTATTTT.

Here the CDR3 DNA reads TGTGCCACCGCCCTGGGTTTAACCGGGGAGCTGTTTTTT. This encodes CATALGLTGELFF. The rearrangement joins TRBV19 to TRBJ2-2; D not resolved. This CDR3 contains 13 residues. The germline CDR1 and CDR2 sequences are LNHDA and SQIVND (reference sequence). V lost 10 bases, J lost 5 bases, and 14 bases lay in between.

This chain connects TRBV7-2 to TRBJ2-7, with D hard to call. Germline V gene data show CDR1 as SGHTA and CDR2 as FQGNSA. CDR3 length: 12 residues. V lost 3 bases and J lost 3, with 6 bases in between. The CDR3 protein is CASSFVLYEQYF. Here the CDR3 DNA reads TGTGCCAGCAGCTTCGTCCTCTACGAGCAGTACTTC.

This clone was seen just once. CDR3 nucleotide sequence: TGTGCCAGCAGTTTAGACTTGTACGAGCAGTACTTC. Translation: CASSLDLYEQYF. The chain has TRBV6-6 and TRBJ2-7; no clear D gene. CDR3 length: 12 amino acids. Germline-derived CDR1 and CDR2 are MNHNY and SVGAGI (reference sequence). V was pared by 4 bases and J by 4 bases, with 8 bases between.

This chain links TRBV18 with TRBJ2-7; D call uncertain. The CDR3 contains 14 residues. From germline, CDR1 is KGHSH and CDR2 LQKENI. With 3 bases removed from V and 2 bases from J, the gap between germline ends came to 11 bases. CDR3 sequence: CASSPETPTYEQYF. DNA for the CDR3: TGTGCCAGCTCACCGGAGACACCGACCTACGAGCAGTACTTC. Drawing the rest from reference TRBV18 and TRBJ2-7, the complete variable domain is NAGVMQNPRHLVRRRGQEARLRCSPMKGHSHVYWYRQLPEEGLKFMVYLQKENIIDESGMPKERFSAEFPKEGPSILRIQQVVRGDSAAYFCASSPETPTYEQYFGPGTRLTVT.

The chain couples TRBV19 to TRBJ1-2, with D maybe TRBD1 (6 bases). This CDR3 contains 14 residues. Germline CDR1 is LNHDA and CDR2 is SQIVND (reference sequence). Deletions cut 7 bases from V and 8 bases from J, with 20 bases between. The CDR3 coding sequence is TGTGCCAGTACCGTACTGGGAGGGGGTAACGGCTACACCTTC. Translation: CASTVLGGGNGYTF.

This clone has only one observation. The chain couples TRBV7-9 to TRBJ2-7, with D perhaps being TRBD1 or TRBD2 (5 bases each). The V and J ends lost 1 base and 7 bases respectively, with 8 bases between them. The CDR3 is 12 residues long. Germline V gene data show CDR1 as SEHNR and CDR2 as FQNEAQ (reference sequence). The CDR3, as DNA: TGTGCCAGCAGCTTAGGAGGGGCTGAGCAGTACTTC. Translation: CASSLGGAEQYF.

This clone was seen just once. The rearrangement joins TRBV2 to TRBJ1-5, with D maybe TRBD1 (6 bases). Germline lookup yields CDR1 SNHLY and CDR2 FYNNEI. The CDR3 extends over 15 amino acids. V lost 7 bases to trimming and J lost 0 bases, with 13 bases between them. CDR3 bases: TGTGCCAGCAAGGCCACAGGGAGTAGCAATCAGCCCCAGCATTTT. Translating gives CASKATGSSNQPQHF.

The chain links TRBV7-9 to TRBJ1-2; possible D gene TRBD1, 5 bases. The CDR3 consists of 16 residues. Trimming shortened V by 4 bases and J by 4 bases, and 19 bases separated the two germline ends. Germline loops: CDR1 SEHNR, CDR2 FQNEAQ (reference sequence). CDR3 region: CASSYQSLWGSYGYTF. CDR3 nucleotides: TGTGCCAGCAGCTATCAATCCCTATGGGGCTCCTATGGCTACACCTTC. Together with reference TRBV7-9 and TRBJ1-2, the CDR3 gives the full variable domain: DTGVSQNPRHKITKRGQNVTFRCDPISEHNRLYWYRQTLGQGPEFLTYFQNEAQLEKSRLLSDRFSAERPKGSFSTLEIQRTEQGDSAMYLCASSYQSLWGSYGYTFGSGTRLTVV.

The chain is built from TRBV5-8 and TRBJ2-1, with D tentatively TRBD1 or TRBD2 (5 bases each). The V gene lost 4 bases and the J gene lost 5 bases, with 13 bases spanning the gap. Germline V lookup: CDR1 SGHTS, CDR2 YDEGEE. The CDR3 sequence is 14 residues long. CDR3 protein: CASSTGWDHNEQFF. As DNA, the CDR3 is TGTGCCAGCAGCACCGGGTGGGACCACAATGAGCAGTTCTTC.

The V and J genes are TRBV6-5 and TRBJ2-1, with a weak D call TRBD2 (5 bases). The CDR3 sequence is 12 residues long. The V and J ends lost 10 bases and 9 bases respectively, with 16 bases between them. Germline CDR1 reads MNHEY; CDR2 reads SVGAGI. For the CDR3, the DNA is TGTGCCATCCGGACTGTCTCAGCTGAGCAGTTCTTC. As protein: CAIRTVSAEQFF.